One and the same sample provided the 4 T cell receptor beta chains below, sequenced in a study of long-term antiretroviral therapy in people with HIV. The libraries were made with immunoSEQ v3.0 at survey level. Libraries were prepared by immunoSEQ multiplex PCR; TCRdb keeps only in-frame clonotypes and omits some of them. Among about 14,000 clones, more than 65% were seen once, and the ten largest hold less than 8%. The sample in question was unsorted PBMCs, obtained 0.4 years after starting antiretroviral therapy. These receptor sequences come from a man aged 30 to 45 with HIV.

V gene TRBV5-1 combines with J gene TRBJ2-7; 8 bases map to TRBD1. Germline-derived CDR1 and CDR2 are SGHRS and YFSETQ. J was trimmed by 0 bases and V by 0 bases; bases with no gene match: 2. CDR3 length equals 15 residues. The CDR3 region is CASSLGQGSSYEQYF. Here the CDR3 DNA reads TGCGCCAGCAGCTTGGGACAGGGGAGCTCCTACGAGCAGTACTTC.

The table lists this clone with a count of one. This chain connects TRBV14 to TRBJ2-1, with 8 bases identical to TRBD2. The CDR3 is made up of 23 amino acids. The J segment lost 4 bases and the V segment lost 0 bases, leaving 26 bases of the junction unmatched. Germline-derived CDR1 and CDR2 are SGHDN and FVKESK. The CDR3 spells CASSQDRDGGAGDRIGLYNEQFF. CDR3 nucleotide sequence: TGTGCCAGCAGCCAAGACCGGGACGGGGGAGCGGGAGACAGGATCGGGCTATACAATGAGCAGTTCTTC.

This chain joins TRBV5-5 and TRBJ1-6, with D unresolved. The CDR3 totals 17 residues. CDR1 and CDR2 (germline): SGHKS, YYEKEE (reference sequence). The ends were cut back, 0 bases at V and 0 bases at J, with 10 bases in the middle. The CDR3 protein is CASSLALQSSYNSPLHF. The CDR3 DNA is TGTGCCAGCAGCTTGGCGTTACAAAGCTCCTATAATTCACCCCTCCACTTT.

This chain uses TRBV18 with TRBJ2-5; 8 nucleotides agree with TRBD1. Germline V lookup: CDR1 KGHSH, CDR2 LQKENI. Germline trimming cut 3 bases from V and 5 bases from J; bases unmatched to any gene: 8. The CDR3 is 15 residues long. DNA of the CDR3: TGTGCCAGCTCACCGTTAAAGGACAGGGTGGAGACCCAGTACTTC. This translates into CASSPLKDRVETQYF.